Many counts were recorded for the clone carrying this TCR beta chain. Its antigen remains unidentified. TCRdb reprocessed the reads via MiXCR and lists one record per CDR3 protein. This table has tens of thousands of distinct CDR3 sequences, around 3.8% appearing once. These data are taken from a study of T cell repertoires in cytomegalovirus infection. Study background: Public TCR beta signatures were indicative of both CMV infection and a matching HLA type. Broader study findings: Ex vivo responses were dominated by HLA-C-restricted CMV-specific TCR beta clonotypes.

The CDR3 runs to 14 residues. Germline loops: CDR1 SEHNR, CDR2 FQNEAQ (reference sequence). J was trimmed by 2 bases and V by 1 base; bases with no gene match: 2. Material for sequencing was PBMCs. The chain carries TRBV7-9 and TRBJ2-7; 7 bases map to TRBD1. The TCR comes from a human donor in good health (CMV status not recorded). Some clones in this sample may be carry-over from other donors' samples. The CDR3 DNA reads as TGTGCCAGCAGCTTAGGGCAGGGGGCCTACGAGCAGTACTTC. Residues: CASSLGQGAYEQYF.